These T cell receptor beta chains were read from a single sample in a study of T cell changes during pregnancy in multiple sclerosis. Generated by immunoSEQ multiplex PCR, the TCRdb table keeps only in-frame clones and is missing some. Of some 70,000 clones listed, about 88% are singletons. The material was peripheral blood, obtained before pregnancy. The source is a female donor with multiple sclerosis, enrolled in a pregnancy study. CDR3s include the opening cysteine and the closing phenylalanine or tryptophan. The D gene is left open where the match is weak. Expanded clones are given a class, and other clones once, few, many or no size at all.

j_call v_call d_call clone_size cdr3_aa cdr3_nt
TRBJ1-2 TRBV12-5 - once CASGLAQHSGGYTF TGTGCTAGTGGTTTGGCCCAGCATTCGGGTGGCTACACCTTC
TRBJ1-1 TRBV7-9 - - CASTLTTANTEAFF TGTGCCAGCACCCTGACGACAGCAAACACTGAAGCTTTCTTT
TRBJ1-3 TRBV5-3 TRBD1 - CARSLGRGQDGNTIYF TGTGCCAGAAGCTTGGGCAGGGGGCAAGATGGAAACACCATATATTTT
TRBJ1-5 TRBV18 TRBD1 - CASSLGTVRNGNQPQHF TGTGCCAGCTCACTAGGGACAGTGAGGAATGGCAATCAGCCCCAGCATTTT
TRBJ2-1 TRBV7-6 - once CASSLDGSSYNEQFF TGTGCCAGCAGCTTAGACGGGAGTTCCTACAATGAGCAGTTCTTC
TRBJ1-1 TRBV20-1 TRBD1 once CSAAGGTEAFF TGCAGTGCTGCAGGGGGAACTGAAGCTTTCTTT
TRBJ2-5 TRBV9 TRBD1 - CASGDRDIETQYF TGTGCCAGCGGGGACAGGGACATAGAGACCCAGTACTTC
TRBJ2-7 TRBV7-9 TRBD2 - CASSPRTSGERGAYEQYF TGTGCCAGCAGCCCCCGGACTAGCGGGGAGAGAGGCGCATACGAGCAGTACTTC
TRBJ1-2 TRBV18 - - CASSPNRDGYTF TGTGCCAGCTCACCTAACAGGGACGGCTACACCTTC
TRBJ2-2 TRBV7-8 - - CASSPDRANTGELFF TGTGCCAGCAGCCCTGACAGAGCGAACACCGGGGAGCTGTTTTTT
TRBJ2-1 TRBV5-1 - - CASSSTIAEQFF TGCGCCAGCAGCTCGACCATAGCCGAGCAGTTCTTC
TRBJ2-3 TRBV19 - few CATLAFGTDTQYF TGTGCCACCCTAGCGTTCGGCACAGATACGCAGTATTTT